This T cell receptor beta chain appears in the sequencing data of a study of T cell repertoires in cytomegalovirus infection. TCRdb called the reads again in MiXCR, with one record for every CDR3 protein. The sample includes fewer than 550,000 distinct CDR3 sequences, more than 15% of them seen just once. Per the germline V gene, CDR1 is SGHTA and CDR2 is FQGNSA. The V gene lost 5 bases and the J gene lost 3 bases, with 11 bases spanning the gap. This CDR3 spans 13 amino acids. This clonotype was counted many times. The sequence was collected from a human donor in good health (CMV status not recorded). Some clones in this sample may be carry-over from other donors' samples. J is TRBJ2-7 and V is TRBV7-2; D gene unclear. Sequencing was carried out using CD8+ T cells from PBMCs. Here the CDR3 reads CASSTPGGYEQYF. CDR3 nucleotides: TGTGCCAGCAGCACGCCTGGTGGCTACGAGCAGTACTTC. Using reference TRBV7-2 and TRBJ2-7 for the parts outside the CDR3, the full variable domain is GAGVSQSPSNKVTEKGKDVELRCDPISGHTALYWYRQSLGQGLEFLIYFQGNSAPDKSGLPSDRFSAERTGGSVSTLTIQRTQQEDSAVYLCASSTPGGYEQYFGPGTRLTVT.